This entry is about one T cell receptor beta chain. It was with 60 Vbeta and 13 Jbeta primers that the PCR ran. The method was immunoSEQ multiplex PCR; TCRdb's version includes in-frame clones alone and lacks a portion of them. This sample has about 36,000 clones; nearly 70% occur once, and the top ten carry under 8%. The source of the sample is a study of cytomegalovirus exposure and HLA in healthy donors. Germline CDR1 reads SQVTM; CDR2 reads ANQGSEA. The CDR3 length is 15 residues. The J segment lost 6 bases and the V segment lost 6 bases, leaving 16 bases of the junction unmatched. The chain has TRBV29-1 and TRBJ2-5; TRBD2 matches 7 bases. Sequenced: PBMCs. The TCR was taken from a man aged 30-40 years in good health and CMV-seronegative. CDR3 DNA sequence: TGCAGCGTCGAGGTTCTTGGGGGAGGGGCGAAGACCCAGTACTTC. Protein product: CSVEVLGGGAKTQYF.